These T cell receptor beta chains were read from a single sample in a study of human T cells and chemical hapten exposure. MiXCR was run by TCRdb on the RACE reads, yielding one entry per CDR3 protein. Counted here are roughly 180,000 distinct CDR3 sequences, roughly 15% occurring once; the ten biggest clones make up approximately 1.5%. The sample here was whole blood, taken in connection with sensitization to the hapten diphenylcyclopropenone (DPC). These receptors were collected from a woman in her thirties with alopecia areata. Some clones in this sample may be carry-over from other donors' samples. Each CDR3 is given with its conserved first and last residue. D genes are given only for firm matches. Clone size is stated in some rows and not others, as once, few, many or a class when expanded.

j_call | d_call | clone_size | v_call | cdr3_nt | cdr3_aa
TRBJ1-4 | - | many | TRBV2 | TGTGCCAGCAGTCAGCAGGGTCCGATAGGTGAAAAACTGTTTTTT | CASSQQGPIGEKLFF
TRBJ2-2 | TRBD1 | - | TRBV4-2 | TGTGCCAGCAGCCAACCGCCCGACAGGGCCGGGGAGCTGTTTTTT | CASSQPPDRAGELFF
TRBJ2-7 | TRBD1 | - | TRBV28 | TGTGCCAGCAGTACCATTGGGACAGGCGCCTACGAGCAGTACTTC | CASSTIGTGAYEQYF
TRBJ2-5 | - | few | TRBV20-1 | TGCAGTGCTAACGGGGCACTAGCCCGAATCCAAGAGACCCAGTACTTC | CSANGALARIQETQYF
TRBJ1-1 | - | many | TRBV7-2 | TGTGCCAGCAGCTTATTTAACACTGAAGCTTTCTTT | CASSLFNTEAFF
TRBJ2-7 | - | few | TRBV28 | TGTGCCAGCAGTCGGCCGGGACCCTCCAACGAGCAGTACTTC | CASSRPGPSNEQYF
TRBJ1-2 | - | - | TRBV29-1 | TGCAGCGCCCTATTTGAGGGTGGCTACACCTTC | CSALFEGGYTF
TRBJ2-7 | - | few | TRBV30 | TGTGCCTGGAGTGTACCAGGGACCTACCCCTACGAGCAGTACTTC | CAWSVPGTYPYEQYF
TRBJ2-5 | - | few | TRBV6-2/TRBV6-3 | TGTGCCAGCAGCACCCAGCGGTTGCAAGAGACCCAGTACTTC | CASSTQRLQETQYF
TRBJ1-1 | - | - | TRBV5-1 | TGCGCCAGCAGCTTGCTCCTGGGGGGTTCGAACACTGAAGCTTTCTTT | CASSLLLGGSNTEAFF
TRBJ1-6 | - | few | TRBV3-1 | TGTGCCAGCAGCCACAATAATTCACCCCTCCACTTT | CASSHNNSPLHF
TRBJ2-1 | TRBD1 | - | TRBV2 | TGTGTCAGCACAGGGGCTGAGCAGTTCTTC | CVSTGAEQFF
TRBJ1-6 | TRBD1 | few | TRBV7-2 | TGTGCCAGCAGCTTAATGGGGGGCCTGGGACAGGGCAATTCACCCCTCCACTTT | CASSLMGGLGQGNSPLHF
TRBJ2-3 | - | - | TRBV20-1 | TGCAGTGCTAGATGGACGGACCCCACAGATACGCAGTATTTT | CSARWTDPTDTQYF
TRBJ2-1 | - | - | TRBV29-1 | TGCAGCGTTGGAGGGGCCGGGTACAATGAGCAGTTCTTC | CSVGGAGYNEQFF
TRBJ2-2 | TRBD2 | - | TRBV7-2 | TGTGCCAGCAGCGCCACACCGGGACTAGCGGCCGGGGAGCTGTTTTTT | CASSATPGLAAGELFF
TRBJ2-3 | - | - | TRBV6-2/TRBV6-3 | TGTGCCAGCAGTTCGGAGGGCGATACGCAGTATTTT | CASSSEGDTQYF
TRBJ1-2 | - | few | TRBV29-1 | TGCAGCGTTGAAACTGGCTACACCTTC | CSVETGYTF
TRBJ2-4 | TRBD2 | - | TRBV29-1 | TGCAGCGTTAGATGGGGGACTAGTCAAAACATTCAGTACTTC | CSVRWGTSQNIQYF
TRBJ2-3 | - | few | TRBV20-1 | TGCAGTGCTAGACCTAGGACTAAGGTGGATACGCAGTATTTT | CSARPRTKVDTQYF
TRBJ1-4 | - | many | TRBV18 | TGTGCCAGCTCACCCGGCGGAAATAATGAAAAACTGTTTTTT | CASSPGGNNEKLFF
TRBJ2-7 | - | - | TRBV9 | TGTGCCAGCAGCGTAGGTTTAGGGGAGCCCTACGAGCAGTACTTC | CASSVGLGEPYEQYF
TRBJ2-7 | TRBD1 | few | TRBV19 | TGTGCCAGTAGTATACAACAGGGGGTCTACGAGCAGTACTTC | CASSIQQGVYEQYF
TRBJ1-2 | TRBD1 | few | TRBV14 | TGTGCCAGCAGCCCGCGGACAGGAGGGTATGGCTACACCTTC | CASSPRTGGYGYTF
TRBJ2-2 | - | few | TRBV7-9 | TGTGCCAGCAGCCAAAGTGACCTGAACACCGGGGAGCTGTTTTTT | CASSQSDLNTGELFF